This TCR beta chain was sequenced during a study of low-dose radiotherapy and immunotherapy resistance in tumors. Study overall: Fractions of 1 Gy went to Cohort 2 every two weeks, for 13 Gy over 26 weeks. Oral administration of aspirin 300 mg daily occurred for four cycles, commencing at cycle 1 day 1.

The sample's time point: after trial treatment. The treatment was: LDRT plus nivolumab, ipilimumab, low-dose cyclophosphamide and aspirin (RACIN trial). CDR3 length equals 15 residues. Germline V gene data show CDR1 as MDHEN and CDR2 as SYDVKM. The V segment lost 4 bases and the J segment 9 bases; nucleotides outside the gene matches: 4. With TRAV- and TRBV-specific primers, first-strand cDNA was made, covering the alpha and beta chains. A constant-region primer paired with the V-primer adapter amplified TCRs over around 18 PCR cycles. TCRdb recomputed calls from the reads with MiXCR, one row per CDR3 protein. This sample has under 90,000 distinct CDR3 sequences, with around a sixth found just once.

The specimen comprised PBMCs, sampled after low-dose radiotherapy plus immunotherapy. The rearrangement links TRBV28 to TRBJ2-1; 15 bases fit TRBD2. The origin of this receptor is a male donor with prostate cancer. In nucleotides, the CDR3 is TGTGCCAGCAGTTCCGGGACTAGCGGGAGGACTGAGCAGTTCTTC. It yields the protein CASSSGTSGRTEQFF.